These T cell receptor beta chains were read from a single sample in a study of cytomegalovirus exposure and HLA in healthy donors. TCRdb's table, derived via immunoSEQ multiplex PCR, lists solely in-frame clones and lacks some. The repertoire table contains 150,000 to 200,000 clones. The specimen was PBMCs. The receptor source for this set is a man under 40 in good health and CMV-seronegative. Each CDR3 is given with its conserved first and last residue. The order of the fields is J gene, D gene, V gene, CDR3 protein, CDR3 DNA. D genes are given only for firm matches.

j_gene: TRBJ1-4
d_gene: NA
v_gene: TRBV5-4
CDR3aa: CASSLAGAANNEKLFF
CDR3nt: TGTGCCAGCAGCTTGGCTGGGGCAGCCAATAATGAAAAACTGTTTTTT

j_gene: TRBJ2-5
d_gene: NA
v_gene: TRBV19
CDR3aa: CASSIEPGGGFKTQYF
CDR3nt: TGTGCCAGTAGTATAGAGCCAGGAGGAGGATTCAAGACCCAGTACTTC

j_gene: TRBJ1-1
d_gene: TRBD1
v_gene: TRBV7-7
CDR3aa: CASSERQGYNTEAFF
CDR3nt: TGTGCCAGCAGCGAGCGACAGGGGTATAACACTGAAGCTTTCTTT

j_gene: TRBJ2-6
d_gene: NA
v_gene: TRBV7-9
CDR3aa: CASSPPFRSSGANVLTF
CDR3nt: TGTGCCAGCAGCCCCCCATTCCGGTCCTCTGGGGCCAACGTCCTGACTTTC

j_gene: TRBJ1-5
d_gene: NA
v_gene: TRBV6-5
CDR3aa: CASSRVNQPQHF
CDR3nt: TGTGCCAGCAGTCGGGTAAATCAGCCCCAGCATTTT

j_gene: TRBJ2-7
d_gene: TRBD1
v_gene: TRBV6-1
CDR3aa: CASSGGLSYEQYF
CDR3nt: TGTGCCAGCTCAGGGGGCCTCTCCTACGAGCAGTACTTC

j_gene: TRBJ2-7
d_gene: NA
v_gene: TRBV2
CDR3aa: CAARGLHEQYF
CDR3nt: TGTGCTGCTAGAGGGCTACACGAGCAGTACTTC

j_gene: TRBJ1-1
d_gene: NA
v_gene: TRBV4-3
CDR3aa: CASSLRRGGPEAFF
CDR3nt: TGCGCCAGCAGCCTTAGGCGGGGAGGCCCCGAAGCTTTCTTT

j_gene: TRBJ2-7
d_gene: NA
v_gene: TRBV5-1
CDR3aa: CASRTSAGYVDEQYF
CDR3nt: TGCGCCAGCAGAACGTCGGCAGGATATGTCGACGAGCAGTACTTC

j_gene: TRBJ1-2
d_gene: NA
v_gene: TRBV15
CDR3aa: CATSRERGRLQSNYGYTF
CDR3nt: TGTGCCACCAGCAGAGAGAGAGGCCGACTTCAATCTAACTATGGCTACACCTTC

j_gene: TRBJ1-5
d_gene: NA
v_gene: TRBV14
CDR3aa: CASSQDSEDQPQHF
CDR3nt: TGTGCCAGCAGCCAAGACTCAGAAGATCAGCCCCAGCATTTT

j_gene: TRBJ1-5
d_gene: NA
v_gene: TRBV28
CDR3aa: CASTRMEARGDQPQHF
CDR3nt: TGTGCCAGCACAAGGATGGAGGCCCGTGGCGATCAGCCCCAGCATTTT

j_gene: TRBJ2-1
d_gene: TRBD2
v_gene: TRBV10-3
CDR3aa: CAISELAGGTDEQFF
CDR3nt: TGTGCCATCAGCGAACTAGCGGGAGGTACCGATGAGCAGTTCTTC

j_gene: TRBJ2-6
d_gene: NA
v_gene: TRBV19
CDR3aa: CASREGSLSGANVLTF
CDR3nt: TGTGCCAGTAGGGAGGGAAGCCTCTCTGGGGCCAACGTCCTGACTTTC

j_gene: TRBJ2-2
d_gene: NA
v_gene: TRBV18
CDR3aa: CASSPYGTQRTGELFF
CDR3nt: TGTGCCAGCTCACCCTACGGGACACAACGAACCGGGGAGCTGTTTTTT